Listed here is a single T cell receptor beta chain. The antigen remains unidentified. The data derive from a study of cytomegalovirus exposure and HLA in healthy donors. Study-level points and caveats: Three of the chains that were CMV-associated were confirmed in vitro to be specific for CMV antigens.

PCR used 60 Vbeta primers and 13 Jbeta primers. Some clones are missing from TCRdb's copy, which holds only in-frame ones; the method was immunoSEQ multiplex PCR. Its listing shows 93,000 or so clones. The sample consisted of PBMCs. The clonotype was recovered from a man aged 40-49 years in good health and CMV-seronegative.

The CDR3 bases are TGTGCCAGCAGCTTAGCGCTAGGCTACGAGCAGTACTTC. This encodes CASSLALGYEQYF. V usage is TRBV11-3 and J usage is TRBJ2-7; D gene ambiguous. CDR3 length: 13 amino acids. The V end lost 1 base, the J end lost 3 bases, and 7 bases lay between the germline ends. Germline values: CDR1 SGHNT, CDR2 YENEEA. Together with reference TRBV11-3 and TRBJ2-7, the CDR3 gives the full variable domain: EAGVVQSPRYKIIEKKQPVAFWCNPISGHNTLYWYLQNLGQGPELLIRYENEEAVDDSQLPKDRFSAERLKGVDSTLKIQPAELGDSAVYLCASSLALGYEQYFGPGTRLTVT.